Following are 27 T cell receptor beta chains from one sample sequenced in a study of prognosis after radiotherapy for stage I lung cancer (dated by TCRdb to about 2021). TCRdb names Illumina HiSeq 3000 as the instrument used. Two rounds of multiplex PCR on genomic DNA were used to amplify the TCR beta CDR3 region. In the first round of PCR, primers specific to each TRBV and TRBJ gene were used, and the primer sequences are filed in Chinese patent CN105087789A. Starting from the raw public reads, TCRdb applied fastp trimming at Q25, assembled clones with MiXCR and retained in-frame beta chains. Identical CDR3 protein sequences are pooled into one entry, listed with their most common genes and DNA. For this sample there are 15,000 to 20,000 distinct CDR3 sequences; approximately 44% appear just once. About two fifths of the sample comes from the top ten. Sequencing was performed on PBMCs, taken before or after stereotactic body radiation therapy (not recorded which). These receptors all come from a donor aged 50 or older with non-small cell lung cancer.

The sample holds many counts of this clonotype. This CDR3 is CASSPPGDPLGEQYF. The CDR3 DNA reads as TGTGCCAGCAGCCCTCCGGGGGACCCTTTGGGCGAGCAGTACTTC. V is TRBV7-2 and J is TRBJ2-7; maybe TRBD2 (6 bases). CDR1 is SGHTA, CDR2 FQGNSA, per germline. The CDR3 totals 15 residues. The ends were cut back, 5 bases at V and 6 bases at J, with 20 bases in the middle.

This clonotype is a singleton in its sample. The chain joins TRBV6-6 to TRBJ2-7; TRBD2 matches at 7 bases. V shed 0 bases, J shed 4 bases, and the junction held 12 bases outside the gene matches. The CDR3 has 17 residues. Germline V gene data show CDR1 as MNHNY and CDR2 as SVGAGI (reference sequence). The CDR3 DNA is TGTGCCAGCAGTTACTCGCCGGCGGGACTATCAGGGTACGAGCAGTACTTC. Encoded protein: CASSYSPAGLSGYEQYF.

In this sample, this clonotype turned up many times. The chain recombines TRBV2 with TRBJ2-7; TRBD1 might be the D (6 bases). Looked up from germline, CDR1 is SNHLY and CDR2 is FYNNEI. Trimming took off 5 bases at V and 0 bases at J, with 8 bases between the two ends. The CDR3 spans 13 residues. CDR3 sequence (DNA): TGTGCCAGCAGTCGACAGGTCTCCTACGAGCAGTACTTC. Translation: CASSRQVSYEQYF.

Worth noting for this clonotype: Since a far larger clone is one base different, this is likely a read error. This sequence joins TRBV6-4 and TRBJ2-1; 10 nucleotides align to TRBD2. The CDR3 consists of 15 residues. CDR1 MRHNA and CDR2 SNTAGT come from the germline V gene. CDR3 bases: TGTGTCAGCAGAAAAGCGGGGGGGCCATTTTATGAGCAGTTCTTC. It codes for CVSRKAGGPFYEQFF.

This clonotype was detected ten times or more. The J gene is TRBJ2-7, the V gene TRBV24-1; 9 nucleotides line up with TRBD1. Germline V gives CDR1 KGHDR, CDR2 SFDVKD. With 3 bases clipped from V and 6 bases from J, the junction kept 11 bases outside the gene matches. The CDR3 extends over 16 amino acids. CDR3 sequence reads: CATSDPSGTGISEQYF. The CDR3 DNA sequence: TGTGCCACCAGTGATCCCTCCGGGACAGGGATATCCGAGCAGTACTTC.

This clonotype was recorded many times. The chain employs TRBV2 and TRBJ2-4, with 12 bases aligning to TRBD2. With V trimmed by 3 bases and J by 7 bases, 7 bases remained unmatched. This CDR3 comprises 16 residues. CDR1 is SNHLY, CDR2 FYNNEI, per germline. The CDR3 DNA reads TGTGCCAGCAGTGACGCTAGCGGGAGGGCAGTCAACATTCAGTACTTC. Its protein product is CASSDASGRAVNIQYF. Complete variable domain (other parts from reference TRBV2 and TRBJ2-4): EPEVTQTPSHQVTQMGQEVILRCVPISNHLYFYWYRQILGQKVEFLVSFYNNEISEKSEIFDDQFSVERPDGSNFTLKIRSTKLEDSAMYFCASSDASGRAVNIQYFGAGTRLSVL.

This clonotype was seen at least ten times. The chain uses TRBV5-1 and TRBJ2-3, with 7 bases identical to TRBD1. The CDR3 is 14 residues long. Trimming cost V 6 bases and J 0 bases; bases outside gene matches: 4. Germline CDR1 SGHRS, CDR2 YFSETQ. Written as DNA, the CDR3 is TGCGCCAGCATTCGGGGACAGAGCACAGATACGCAGTATTTT. Protein: CASIRGQSTDTQYF.

Comments on this clonotype: This CDR3 fails to terminate in the conserved phenylalanine or tryptophan, so it likely reflects a read error. The V and J genes are TRBV2 and TRBJ2-7; no clear D. Germline V CDR1 and CDR2: SNHLY, FYNNEI. The CDR3 has 14 residues. The CDR3 DNA reads as TGTGCAAGCAGTGACCCCGCTGGATGGGACGAGCAGTACTTA. This encodes CASSDPAGWDEQYL.

The rearrangement uses TRBV7-2 and TRBJ1-2; 8 nucleotides align to TRBD1. The CDR3 consists of 16 residues. Losses at the gene ends were 1 base for V and 8 bases for J; bases not matched to a gene: 12. Germline CDR1 SGHTA, CDR2 FQGNSA. This CDR3 reads CASSLGGQGALKGYTF. The DNA for the CDR3 is TGTGCCAGCAGCTTAGGTGGGCAGGGGGCCTTGAAGGGCTACACCTTC.

This clonotype was recorded many times. The chain carries TRBV18 and TRBJ1-4; D unclear. The CDR3 totals 13 residues. Trimming cost V 4 bases and J 4 bases, with 7 bases left between them. Germline V gene lookup returns CDR1 KGHSH and CDR2 LQKENI. CDR3 nucleotide sequence: TGTGCCAGCTCACGCATTGGTAATGAAAAACTGTTTTTT. It translates to CASSRIGNEKLFF. The whole variable domain, remainder taken from reference TRBV18 and TRBJ1-4, is NAGVMQNPRHLVRRRGQEARLRCSPMKGHSHVYWYRQLPEEGLKFMVYLQKENIIDESGMPKERFSAEFPKEGPSILRIQQVVRGDSAAYFCASSRIGNEKLFFGSGTQLSVL.

The V gene is TRBV30, the J gene TRBJ2-1, with TRBD2 matching over 7 bases. CDR1 GTSNPN and CDR2 SVGIG come from the germline V gene (reference sequence). V shed 0 bases, J shed 6 bases, and the junction held 5 bases outside the gene matches. CDR3 length: 14 residues. This CDR3 reads CAWSVWGGTNEQFF. The DNA of the CDR3 is TGTGCCTGGAGTGTATGGGGGGGGACCAATGAGCAGTTCTTC.

Concerning this clonotype itself: It differs at one base from a far larger clone, so likely a read error. The V call is TRBV27, the J call TRBJ2-5; 9 bases fit TRBD1. With the DNA end fitting TRBJ2-1 better, the J assignment may be wrong. The germline V gene has CDR1 MNHEY and CDR2 SMNVEV (reference sequence). The length of the CDR3 is 15 residues. The CDR3 region has the DNA TGTGCCAGCATTTCCCCCGGGACAGGGCGCCATGAGCAGTTCTTC. Its protein is CASISPGTGRHEQFF.

Comment on this clonotype: At one end the junction does not follow the germline gene, possibly because of a read error. V gene TRBV6-1 combines with J gene TRBJ2-7, with no clear D. The CDR3 runs 13 residues. Germline V gene data show CDR1 as MNHNS and CDR2 as SASEGT. The CDR3 sequence is CDSSFGTGYEQYF. The CDR3, as DNA: TGTGACAGCAGCTTTGGAACCGGCTACGAGCAGTACTTC.

This clonotype came up many times. The chain combines TRBV5-4 with TRBJ2-7; D not certain. The ends were cut back, 6 bases at V and 2 bases at J, with 21 bases in the middle. Looked up from germline, CDR1 is SGHNT and CDR2 is YYREEE (reference sequence). This CDR3 region has 16 residues. The chain's CDR3 is CASKLNLPVIAYEQYF. CDR3 nucleotide sequence: TGTGCCAGCAAGCTTAATCTTCCGGTTATTGCCTACGAGCAGTACTTC.

This clonotype counts as medium-sized. The chain is built from TRBV6-1 and TRBJ1-2; D possibly corresponds to TRBD1 (6 bases). This CDR3 is 13 amino acids long. Per the germline V gene, CDR1 is MNHNS and CDR2 is SASEGT. Deletions cut 3 bases from V and 6 bases from J, with 11 bases between. In nucleotides, the CDR3 is TGTGCCAGCAGTGATAATTACAGGGATGGCTACACCTTC. It is translated as CASSDNYRDGYTF.

The CDR3 region is CSARGNTEAFF. The CDR3 coding sequence is TGCAGTGCTAGAGGGAACACTGAAGCTTTCTTT. The V call is TRBV20-1, the J call TRBJ1-1; D gene ambiguous. CDR1 and CDR2 from the germline V gene are DFQATT and SNEGSKA (reference sequence). The germline V and J ends were trimmed by 1 base and 1 base, with 1 base remaining between them. This CDR3 has 11 residues.

This clonotype was seen many times. The rearrangement uses TRBV11-1 and TRBJ2-1, with D perhaps TRBD2 (7 bases). CDR1 SGHAT and CDR2 FQDESV come from the germline V gene (reference sequence). This CDR3 spans 15 amino acids. V was shortened by 8 bases and J by 3 bases, with 17 bases between the two germline ends. DNA of the CDR3: TGTGCCAGCGGCGGGGGCAGGTCTTTCTACAATGAGCAGTTCTTC. This codes for CASGGGRSFYNEQFF.

This chain links TRBV5-1 with TRBJ2-5; D unclear. The ends were cut back, 0 bases at V and 1 base at J, with 4 bases in the middle. Germline assignment: CDR1 SGHRS and CDR2 YFSETQ. The CDR3 loop spans 13 amino acids. The CDR3 is CASSLELQETQYF. CDR3 bases: TGCGCCAGCAGCTTGGAACTCCAAGAGACCCAGTACTTC. The full variable domain, in which reference TRBV5-1 and TRBJ2-5 provide the parts outside the CDR3, is KAGVTQTPRYLIKTRGQQVTLSCSPISGHRSVSWYQQTPGQGLQFLFEYFSETQRNKGNFPGRFSGRQFSNSRSEMNVSTLELGDSALYLCASSLELQETQYFGPGTRLLVL.

The DNA for the CDR3 is TGCGCCAGCAGCTTCGATCCTATCGTGACCTACGAGCAGTACTTC. Protein sequence: CASSFDPIVTYEQYF. The J gene is TRBJ2-7, the V gene TRBV5-1; the D is unclear. This CDR3 is 15 amino acids long. Between the trimmed V and J ends, which lost 2 bases and 2 bases, there was a span of 14 bases. The V gene's germline CDR1 is SGHRS and CDR2 YFSETQ. Filled out from reference TRBV5-1 and TRBJ2-7, the complete variable domain reads KAGVTQTPRYLIKTRGQQVTLSCSPISGHRSVSWYQQTPGQGLQFLFEYFSETQRNKGNFPGRFSGRQFSNSRSEMNVSTLELGDSALYLCASSFDPIVTYEQYFGPGTRLTVT.

The chain combines TRBV12-3 or TRBV12-4 with TRBJ1-5; D gene uncertain. The CDR3 length is 19 residues. V was pared by 6 bases and J by 0 bases, with 24 bases between. The CDR3 DNA reads as TGTGCCAGCAGCCCTTCCTGGGCAGTGGCTACGTATAGCAATCAGCCCCAGCATTTT. It encodes CASSPSWAVATYSNQPQHF.

The chain has TRBV6-5 and TRBJ2-3; D is perhaps TRBD2 (7 bases). The V gene's germline CDR1 is MNHEY and CDR2 SVGAGI. V lost 0 bases and J lost 1, with 14 bases in between. The CDR3 has 17 residues. CDR3 protein: CASSYSSGTRGTDTQYF. The DNA of the CDR3 is TGTGCCAGCAGTTACTCGAGCGGGACAAGGGGCACAGATACGCAGTATTTT.

The chain carries TRBV6-2 or TRBV6-3 and TRBJ1-1; D call uncertain. The V end lost 5 bases, the J end lost 0 bases, and 10 bases lay between the germline ends. This CDR3 is built from 14 residues. Germline assignment: CDR1 MNHEY and CDR2 SVGEGT. CDR3 protein: CASSEGIVNTEAFF. Here the CDR3 DNA reads TGTGCCAGCAGTGAAGGGATTGTGAACACTGAAGCTTTCTTT.

This clonotype was recorded many times. The chain recombines TRBV3-1 with TRBJ2-1; D tentatively reads TRBD1 or TRBD2 (5 bases each). Germline CDR1 reads LGHDT; CDR2 reads YNNKEL (reference sequence). The ends were cut back, 1 base at V and 9 bases at J, with 25 bases in the middle. This CDR3 region has 18 residues. The DNA for the CDR3 is TGTGCCAGCAGCCAAGCCAGAGTCGGGGCGAGAGGGTTAAGTGAGCAGTTCTTC. This codes for CASSQARVGARGLSEQFF.

V is TRBV7-2 and J is TRBJ2-1, with D tentatively TRBD1 or TRBD2 (5 bases each). Germline assignment: CDR1 SGHTA and CDR2 FQGNSA. The CDR3 length is 16 residues. Trimming left V 1 base short and J 1 base short, with 11 bases between. CDR3 nucleotides: TGTGCCAGCAGCTTAGATGGGACCCAGTCCTACAATGAGCAGTTCTTC. Its translation is CASSLDGTQSYNEQFF.

V usage is TRBV27 and J usage is TRBJ2-5; tentatively, D is TRBD2 (6 bases). This CDR3 has 13 residues. The V gene's germline CDR1 is MNHEY and CDR2 SMNVEV (reference sequence). Trimming removed 10 bases at V and 7 bases at J, with 19 bases between. CDR3 in DNA: TGTGCCACCGAAACTCGGGGAGGTGGGACCCAGTACTTC. Residues: CATETRGGGTQYF.

The chain combines TRBV6-1 with TRBJ2-7; D ambiguous. Per the germline V gene, CDR1 is MNHNS and CDR2 is SASEGT. Trimming stripped 8 bases from V and 4 bases from J, with 18 bases between. The CDR3 contains 14 residues. This CDR3 reads CASGTRQNSYEQYF. The CDR3 nucleotides read TGTGCCAGCGGCACCCGGCAGAACTCTTACGAGCAGTACTTC.

This chain joins TRBV20-1 and TRBJ1-1, with a weak D call TRBD1 (5 bases). This CDR3 contains 13 residues. The V end lost 6 bases, the J end lost 0 bases, and 11 bases lay between the germline ends. Germline assignment: CDR1 DFQATT and CDR2 SNEGSKA (reference sequence). As DNA, the CDR3 is TGCAGTGCCCGGGACCCCATGAACACTGAAGCTTTCTTT. This gives the protein CSARDPMNTEAFF.